The sequence of this T cell receptor (beta chain) was determined in a study of blood T cell repertoires in COVID-19. Study context: Spain, Italy and the United States supplied samples that represented acute and convalescent COVID-19. Nucleic acid was either cDNA or gDNA, and it came from T cells, B-cell-depleted T cells, or PBMCs.

As originally analysed: Reference gene primer amplification gave estimated nucleated cell counts. Clones were sequenced by immunoSEQ multiplex PCR, and TCRdb holds only the in-frame ones, with some missing. V, J and clone size are those of that table, while D and trimming were read from the DNA. Here the sample spans 90,000 to 120,000 clones, about 93% being singletons. The germline V and J ends were trimmed by 3 bases and 4 bases, with 9 bases remaining between them. The germline V gene has CDR1 KGHDR and CDR2 SFDVKD. The CDR3 contains 13 residues. This sequence joins TRBV24-1 and TRBJ2-7, with D maybe TRBD1 (6 bases). The sequence was obtained from a young woman with acute or convalescent COVID-19. Sequencing input: peripheral blood. The CDR3 loop reads CATSDRGQYEQYF. CDR3 sequence (DNA): TGTGCCACCAGTGATCGAGGACAGTACGAGCAGTACTTC.